One and the same sample provided the 16 T cell receptor beta chains below, sequenced in a study of blood T cell repertoires in COVID-19. Method: immunoSEQ multiplex PCR; TCRdb's copy keeps in-frame clones and lacks some. The repertoire includes some 330,000 clones, less than 90% of them detected once, and 5% to 5.5% sits in the top ten. The sequenced sample consisted of PBMCs or T cells enriched from blood (not recorded which). The receptors derive from a woman in her fifties or sixties who had recovered from COVID-19.

As regards this clone: The junction departs from the called germline gene at one end, perhaps through a read error. J is TRBJ1-2 and V is TRBV12-5; 8 bases agree with TRBD1. The CDR3 is made up of 10 amino acids. Germline lookup yields CDR1 LGHNT and CDR2 FRNRAP. The CDR3 DNA reads TGTGCTAGCGGGGACAGGAGAACATCCTTC. Amino acids: CASGDRRTSF.

V is TRBV19 and J is TRBJ1-1; D ambiguous. The germline V gene has CDR1 LNHDA and CDR2 SQIVND (reference sequence). The germline V and J ends were trimmed by 5 bases and 6 bases, with 19 bases remaining between them. The CDR3 contains 15 residues. The CDR3, as DNA: TGTGCCAGTAGTGGGCCGGAGGTCCGAATCGCTGAAGCTTTCTTT. This gives the protein CASSGPEVRIAEAFF. Drawing the rest from reference TRBV19 and TRBJ1-1, the complete variable domain is DGGITQSPKYLFRKEGQNVTLSCEQNLNHDAMYWYRQDPGQGLRLIYYSQIVNDFQKGDIAEGYSVSREKKESFPLTVTSAQKNPTAFYLCASSGPEVRIAEAFFGQGTRLTVV.

Concerning this clone itself: The same CDR3 can be traced to other DNA sequences in this sample. This chain connects TRBV3-1 (or the pseudogene TRBV3-2) to TRBJ2-2; D remains unclear. Germline V lookup: CDR1 LGHDT, CDR2 YNNKEL (reference sequence). Trimming stripped 1 base from V and 8 bases from J, with 5 bases between. CDR3 length: 12 amino acids. CDR3 nucleotide sequence: TGTGCCAGCAGCCAAGTGGCTGGGGAGCTGTTTTTT. Its translation: CASSQVAGELFF.

The rearrangement joins TRBV5-8 to TRBJ2-2; D is ambiguous. The V end was cut by 0 bases, the J end by 4 bases, with 10 bases between. The CDR3 contains 15 residues. Germline-derived CDR1 and CDR2 are SGHTS and YDEGEE. In DNA form, the CDR3 reads TGTGCCAGCAGCTTGGTGGCCTGGTTCACCGGGGAGCTGTTTTTT. Its protein is CASSLVAWFTGELFF.

This clone was observed once. This chain links TRBV6-6 with TRBJ2-2; TRBD1 agrees at 7 bases. The CDR3 runs 14 residues. V trimming: 7 bases; J trimming: 4 bases; junction bases outside the gene matches: 6. Germline V gives CDR1 MNHNY, CDR2 SVGAGI (reference sequence). DNA for the CDR3: TGTGCCAGCAATTCCGGGACAGTCACCGGGGAGCTGTTTTTT. Translated, it gives CASNSGTVTGELFF.

Notes on this clone: This CDR3 is also generated by other DNA sequences in the sample. J is TRBJ1-2 and V is TRBV5-1, with D unclear. This CDR3 is built from 13 residues. Per the germline V gene, CDR1 is SGHRS and CDR2 is YFSETQ. The V end was cut by 0 bases, the J end by 2 bases, with 5 bases between. The CDR3 loop reads CASSLDRNYGYTF. The DNA for the CDR3 is TGCGCCAGCAGCTTGGACAGAAACTATGGCTACACCTTC.

The V gene is TRBV28, the J gene TRBJ2-7, with a tentative D call TRBD1 (5 bases). CDR1 is MDHEN and CDR2 is SYDVKM in the germline V gene. The CDR3 has 15 amino acids. The V end lost 3 bases, the J end lost 3 bases, and 15 bases lay between the germline ends. The CDR3 DNA reads TGTGCCAGCAGTTTCCCTGTGGGGCAGATCTACGAGCAGTACTTC. Translation gives CASSFPVGQIYEQYF.

This clone came up a few times. The J gene is TRBJ1-2, the V gene TRBV5-6; the D gene is possibly TRBD1 (5 bases). Trimming left V 4 bases short and J 8 bases short, with 15 bases between. Germline CDR1 is SGHDT and CDR2 is YYEEEE. The CDR3 contains 13 residues. CDR3 nucleotides: TGTGCCAGCAGCCCTCAGGGAAGGGTGGGCTACACCTTC. Amino acids: CASSPQGRVGYTF.

CDR3 in amino acids: CASSLLSGRTNNEQFF. CDR3 nucleotides: TGTGCCAGCAGCTTACTTAGCGGGAGGACCAACAATGAGCAGTTCTTC. This rearrangement joins TRBV6-2 or TRBV6-3 to TRBJ2-1, with TRBD2 identical over 10 bases. Germline V gene sequence: CDR1 MNHEY, CDR2 SVGEGT. This CDR3 has 16 residues. Unmatched junction bases numbered 10, after V lost 6 bases and J lost 5 bases.

The chain employs TRBV2 and TRBJ2-1; 8 nucleotides agree with TRBD2. V lost 6 bases, J lost 10 bases, and 11 bases stayed unmatched. CDR3 length: 14 residues. The germline V gene encodes CDR1 SNHLY and CDR2 FYNNEI. CDR3 coding DNA: TGTGCCAGCAGGACGGGGACTAGGCGGGGGGAGCAGTTCTTC. Protein sequence: CASRTGTRRGEQFF.

This clone was counted a few times. The rearrangement uses TRBV30 and TRBJ2-3, with 7 bases lining up with TRBD2. The CDR3 extends over 14 amino acids. CDR1 and CDR2 (germline): GTSNPN, SVGIG (reference sequence). V lost 4 bases to trimming and J lost 1 base; unmatched junction nucleotides: 5. The CDR3: CAWNPLAGTDTQYF. For the CDR3, the DNA is TGTGCCTGGAACCCTCTAGCGGGCACAGATACGCAGTATTTT.

This rearrangement joins TRBV30 to TRBJ1-4; TRBD1 might be the D (5 bases). Trimming took off 2 bases at V and 5 bases at J, with 15 bases between the two ends. Germline values: CDR1 GTSNPN, CDR2 SVGIG (reference sequence). The CDR3 loop spans 15 amino acids. CDR3 loop: CAWSLRLGRNEKLFF. CDR3 DNA sequence: TGTGCCTGGAGTCTGAGATTGGGGCGGAATGAAAAACTGTTTTTT.

The chain employs TRBV29-1 and TRBJ1-2; maybe TRBD1 (6 bases). The CDR3 is 12 amino acids. Germline V gives CDR1 SQVTM, CDR2 ANQGSEA. Between the trimmed V and J ends, which lost 5 bases and 8 bases, there was a span of 15 bases. CDR3 residues: CSVPGEKLGYTF. The CDR3 nucleotides read TGCAGCGTTCCAGGGGAAAAGTTGGGCTACACCTTC.

This clone was found a few times. The chain employs TRBV6-4 and TRBJ2-2; no firm D call. This CDR3 spans 16 amino acids. V gave up 5 bases and J gave up 4 bases, with 17 bases separating them. The V gene's germline CDR1 is MRHNA and CDR2 SNTAGT. The CDR3 loop is CASSPDSQITTGELFF. The CDR3 DNA is TGTGCCAGCAGTCCAGACTCTCAGATAACCACCGGGGAGCTGTTTTTT.

A single count supports this clone. The CDR3 protein is CASIRGNNNEQFF. CDR3 nucleotide sequence: TGTGCCAGCATAAGGGGGAACAACAATGAGCAGTTCTTC. The chain carries TRBV28 and TRBJ2-1; tentatively, D is TRBD1 (6 bases). This CDR3 region has 13 residues. V gave up 7 bases and J gave up 5 bases, with 12 bases separating them. From germline, CDR1 is MDHEN and CDR2 SYDVKM.

The V gene is TRBV5-1, the J gene TRBJ1-2; 8 nucleotides match TRBD1. The ends lost 3 bases at V and 8 bases at J; junction bases unmatched: 9. From germline, CDR1 is SGHRS and CDR2 YFSETQ. This CDR3 has 14 amino acids. The CDR3 region is CASSYDTGGKGYTF. CDR3 DNA: TGCGCCAGCAGCTACGATACAGGGGGGAAAGGCTACACCTTC.